The 3 T cell receptor beta chains in this list originate from one sample, sequenced in a study of T cells in Graves' hyperthyroidism and ophthalmopathy. RNA transcripts served as the template for amplifying TCR beta CDR3 regions. HTBI primers were the set used in a first-round RT-PCR of the TCR CDR3. TCRdb re-analysed the multiplex PCR reads in MiXCR, keeping a single row per CDR3 protein. The data show 500,000 to 750,000 distinct CDR3 sequences, with under 60% seen just once and about 8.3% held by the top ten. Sequencing was carried out using peripheral blood or thyroid tissue (not recorded which). The receptors here all came from a young woman with Graves' hyperthyroidism.

The chain joins TRBV20-1 to TRBJ2-7; no clear D. Germline CDR1 reads DFQATT; CDR2 reads SNEGSKA (reference sequence). The CDR3 runs to 8 residues. V lost 0 bases and J 9 bases, leaving 0 bases between the germline ends. CDR3 in amino acids: CSAREQYF. CDR3 bases: TGCAGTGCTAGAGAGCAGTACTTC.

This clonotype has ten or more counts. The chain couples TRBV7-2 to TRBJ2-7; 11 nucleotides match TRBD2. In germline, CDR1 is SGHTA, CDR2 FQGNSA. V was pared by 4 bases and J by 6 bases, with 5 bases of the junction left unmatched. The CDR3 extends over 14 amino acids. CDR3 sequence (DNA): TGTGCCAGCAGCTCAAATAGCGGGAGGGGCGAGCAGTACTTC. Protein: CASSSNSGRGEQYF.

The chain combines TRBV20-1 with TRBJ2-7; D is ambiguous. The V and J ends lost 7 bases and 4 bases respectively, with 8 bases between them. The CDR3 spans 10 residues. Germline V gene sequence: CDR1 DFQATT, CDR2 SNEGSKA (reference sequence). CDR3 nucleotide sequence: TGCAGTGAAGACCAGTACGAGCAGTACTTC. Its translation: CSEDQYEQYF.